One and the same sample provided the 4 T cell receptor beta chains below, sequenced in a study of immune characterization of retroperitoneal liposarcoma. TCRdb reprocessed the PCR reads via MiXCR and lists one record per CDR3 protein. The table includes 4,300 or so distinct CDR3 sequences, roughly 35% detected once. The sequencing input was tumor tissue. The receptor set was obtained from a male donor with retroperitoneal liposarcoma.

This chain uses TRBV29-1 with TRBJ2-1, with TRBD2 identical over 12 bases. The DNA matches TRBJ2-5 better at its end, which makes the J call doubtful. The CDR3 loop spans 13 amino acids. Germline CDR1 SQVTM, CDR2 ANQGSEA. DNA for the CDR3: TGCAGCGCATCGGGACTAGCGGGAGAGACCCAGTACTTC. Protein product: CSASGLAGETQYF.

The V call is TRBV7-8, the J call TRBJ1-1; D uncertain. Trimming cost V 5 bases and J 1 base, with 8 bases left between them. This CDR3 has 13 residues. CDR1 and CDR2 from the germline V gene are SGHVS and FQNEAQ. The CDR3 DNA reads TGTGCCAGCAGCCTACAGCGGAACACTGAAGCTTTCTTT. Its translation is CASSLQRNTEAFF.

This clonotype was observed a few times. Given a much more abundant clone one base away, this may be a read error. Here the CDR3 reads CASSPGGGVNEQYF. CDR3 DNA: TGTGCCAGCAGCCCCGGGGGCGGGGTCAATGAGCAGTACTTC. This chain uses TRBV5-4 with TRBJ2-5; D possibly uses TRBD1 or TRBD2 (6 bases each). This CDR3 has 14 residues. V was shortened by 4 bases and J by 11 bases, with 21 bases between the two germline ends. Germline V CDR1 and CDR2: SGHNT, YYREEE (reference sequence).

The CDR3 region has the DNA TGTGCCAGCAGTGATTTACCGGGGGGGGAAGCTTTCTTT. This gives the protein CASSDLPGGEAFF. The chain joins TRBV6-1 to TRBJ1-1; D possibly corresponds to TRBD1 (5 bases). The V gene's germline CDR1 is MNHNS and CDR2 SASEGT. V shed 3 bases and J shed 8 bases, with 13 bases lying between them. The CDR3 extends over 13 amino acids.